Listed here are 9 T cell receptor beta chains from one sample, sequenced in a study of blood T cell repertoires in COVID-19. Sequencing was performed with immunoSEQ multiplex PCR; in TCRdb, only in-frame clones are kept and a portion is missing. The table shows more than 250,000 clones, with around 83% occurring only once. The sample consisted of PBMCs or T cells enriched from blood (not recorded which). These receptors originate from a man aged 35 to 55 who had been exposed to COVID-19.

Concerning this clone itself: The sample holds other DNA sequences that translate to the same CDR3. The V gene is TRBV3-1 (or the pseudogene TRBV3-2), the J gene TRBJ1-1; perhaps TRBD1 as D (6 bases). CDR3 length: 13 residues. Germline V gene sequence: CDR1 LGHDT, CDR2 YNNKEL (reference sequence). V lost 5 bases, J lost 10 bases, and 17 bases lay in between. The CDR3 nucleotides read TGTGCCAGCAGCAAATCACAGGGAGACGGAGCTTTCTTT. Translating it yields CASSKSQGDGAFF.

This chain connects TRBV10-2 to TRBJ2-3, with D maybe TRBD2 (5 bases). The germline gives CDR1 WSHSY, CDR2 SAAADI. The CDR3 has 12 amino acids. Trimming took off 6 bases at V and 6 bases at J, with 10 bases between the two ends. This CDR3 is CASREAGDTQYF. The CDR3 DNA reads TGCGCCAGCAGGGAGGCCGGGGATACGCAGTATTTT.

The chain recombines TRBV19 with TRBJ1-2, with TRBD1 as a possible D gene (6 bases). Trimming stripped 9 bases from V and 4 bases from J, with 15 bases between. CDR3 size: 13 residues. Germline CDR1 LNHDA, CDR2 SQIVND (reference sequence). In nucleotides, the CDR3 is TGTGCCAGCCAAGACAGGAGAACCTATGGCTACACCTTC. Translated: CASQDRRTYGYTF.

The chain joins TRBV6-5 to TRBJ1-2, with D unresolved. CDR1 is MNHEY and CDR2 is SVGAGI in the germline V gene. Trimming cost V 5 bases and J 8 bases, with 21 bases left between them. This CDR3 region has 15 residues. The CDR3 is CASSRAPRSHKGYTF. The CDR3 bases are TGTGCCAGCAGTAGAGCCCCCCGAAGTCATAAGGGCTACACCTTC.

A few counts support this clone. The rearrangement joins TRBV27 to TRBJ1-1; 7 bases align to TRBD1. CDR3 length equals 14 residues. The V and J ends lost 4 bases and 5 bases, in that order; junction bases with no gene match: 7. Germline CDR1 is MNHEY and CDR2 is SMNVEV (reference sequence). The CDR3 here is CASSSTTGITEAFF. CDR3 DNA sequence: TGTGCCAGCAGTTCCACGACAGGGATAACTGAAGCTTTCTTT.

V gene TRBV3-1 (or the pseudogene TRBV3-2) combines with J gene TRBJ1-6, with D possibly being TRBD1 (6 bases). V lost 3 bases, J lost 9 bases, and 9 bases lay in between. The CDR3 has 13 residues. Germline-derived CDR1 and CDR2 are LGHDT and YNNKEL (reference sequence). DNA of the CDR3: TGTGCCAGCAGCCAGGGACAACTTTCACCCCTCCACTTT. It codes for CASSQGQLSPLHF.

The chain carries TRBV11-3 and TRBJ2-1, with D hard to call. The length of the CDR3 is 17 residues. V lost 3 bases to trimming and J lost 0 bases, with 15 bases between them. From germline, CDR1 is SGHNT and CDR2 YENEEA. The CDR3 protein is CASSFDFVSSSYNEQFF. Here the CDR3 DNA reads TGTGCCAGCAGCTTTGATTTTGTTTCTAGCTCCTACAATGAGCAGTTCTTC.

The chain couples TRBV7-9 to TRBJ1-2, with 10 bases aligning to TRBD1. CDR3 length: 15 residues. V lost 4 bases to trimming and J lost 3 bases; unmatched junction nucleotides: 5. Germline V gene data show CDR1 as SEHNR and CDR2 as FQNEAQ (reference sequence). CDR3 nucleotides: TGTGCCAGCAGCTCCGGACAGGGGGTTTACTATGGCTACACCTTC. Protein: CASSSGQGVYYGYTF.

The CDR3 spells CASSPGVGSNQPQHF. The CDR3 region has the DNA TGTGCCAGCAGCCCCGGGGTGGGGAGCAATCAGCCCCAGCATTTT. J is TRBJ1-5 and V is TRBV9; the D is unclear. Trimming removed 4 bases at V and 1 base at J, with 12 bases between. Looked up from germline, CDR1 is SGDLS and CDR2 is YYNGEE. The length of the CDR3 is 15 residues.